A single T cell receptor (beta chain) is shown here with its context. This sample was taken from a study of T cell changes during pregnancy in multiple sclerosis. Generated by immunoSEQ multiplex PCR, the TCRdb table keeps only in-frame clones and is missing some. Among 37,000 or so clones, about 95% were seen once, and the ten largest hold approximately 1.6%. The CDR3 loop spans 12 amino acids. Deletions cut 4 bases from V and 4 bases from J, with 7 bases between. Germline-derived CDR1 and CDR2 are LNHDA and SQIVND (reference sequence). The sample was peripheral blood, taken in the third trimester of pregnancy. This sequence originates from a female donor with multiple sclerosis, enrolled in a pregnancy study. The rearrangement joins TRBV19 to TRBJ1-2; TRBD1 is a possible D gene (5 bases). CDR3 nucleotides: TGTGCCAGTAGTAGACAGACCTATGGCTACACCTTC. Amino acids: CASSRQTYGYTF. The complete variable domain, with remaining parts taken from reference TRBV19 and TRBJ1-2, reads DGGITQSPKYLFRKEGQNVTLSCEQNLNHDAMYWYRQDPGQGLRLIYYSQIVNDFQKGDIAEGYSVSREKKESFPLTVTSAQKNPTAFYLCASSRQTYGYTFGSGTRLTVV.